The 11 T cell receptor beta chains below were found in one sample sequenced in a study of blood T cell repertoires in COVID-19. Produced via immunoSEQ multiplex PCR; TCRdb's table is partial and in-frame only. The sample includes 150,000 to 200,000 clones, around 80% of them seen just once. The sequencing sample was made of PBMCs or T cells enriched from blood (not recorded which). Every receptor here comes from a woman aged 55-70 years who had recovered from COVID-19.

This clone occurred a few times. The chain recombines TRBV3-1 (or the pseudogene TRBV3-2) with TRBJ2-3; TRBD2 matches at 13 bases. CDR1 LGHDT and CDR2 YNNKEL come from the germline V gene (reference sequence). The CDR3 contains 21 residues. Trimming at V came to 0 bases and at J to 0 bases, leaving 12 bases not matched to a gene. The CDR3 sequence is CASSQDTTSGGYYSSTDTQYF. The CDR3 coding sequence is TGTGCCAGCAGCCAAGATACGACTAGCGGGGGGTACTACTCTAGCACAGATACGCAGTATTTT.

The V gene is TRBV18, the J gene TRBJ1-4; TRBD1 is a possible D gene (5 bases). Germline V gene sequence: CDR1 KGHSH, CDR2 LQKENI. The CDR3 totals 14 residues. With 2 bases removed from V and 6 bases from J, the gap between germline ends came to 10 bases. The CDR3 loop is CASSPAGFDEKLFF. CDR3 coding DNA: TGTGCCAGCTCACCAGCAGGGTTCGATGAAAAACTGTTTTTT.

The V gene is TRBV28, the J gene TRBJ1-2; D call uncertain. CDR3 length: 11 amino acids. The V end was cut by 4 bases, the J end by 4 bases, with 4 bases between. CDR1 is MDHEN, CDR2 SYDVKM, per germline. CDR3 DNA: TGTGCCAGCAGTTCGTCCTATGGCTACACCTTC. Its translation is CASSSSYGYTF.

The chain couples TRBV27 to TRBJ2-7, with a tentative D call TRBD1 (6 bases). This CDR3 contains 13 residues. Germline V gene lookup returns CDR1 MNHEY and CDR2 SMNVEV (reference sequence). Between the trimmed V and J ends, which lost 5 bases and 9 bases, there was a span of 17 bases. The CDR3 loop reads CASSTQGLRMQYF. For the CDR3, the DNA is TGTGCCAGCAGTACGCAGGGGCTACGAATGCAGTACTTC.

The rearrangement links TRBV5-6 to TRBJ2-7; TRBD1 matches at 8 bases. The germline gives CDR1 SGHDT, CDR2 YYEEEE. V lost 6 bases to trimming and J lost 3 bases; unmatched junction nucleotides: 5. The CDR3 sequence is 13 residues long. The CDR3 nucleotides are TGTGCCAGCAAAAAAGGACAGGGCTACGAGCAGTACTTC. Protein product: CASKKGQGYEQYF.

The chain couples TRBV30 to TRBJ1-2; D not resolved. V lost 6 bases and J 2 bases, leaving 10 bases between the germline ends. CDR3 size: 12 residues. Germline CDR1 and CDR2: GTSNPN and SVGIG (reference sequence). Here the CDR3 reads CACRRGNYGYTF. The CDR3 nucleotides are TGTGCCTGCCGCCGGGGAAACTATGGCTACACCTTC.

The J gene is TRBJ2-5, the V gene TRBV6-5; D remains unclear. This CDR3 region has 15 residues. V was cut by 6 bases and J by 4 bases, with 18 bases left in between. CDR1 and CDR2 from the germline V gene are MNHEY and SVGAGI. This CDR3 reads CASSANPLPGETQYF. The CDR3 DNA is TGTGCCAGCAGCGCTAATCCTCTCCCGGGAGAGACCCAGTACTTC.

V and J are TRBV2 and TRBJ1-1, with D unresolved. CDR3 length: 12 residues. V was trimmed by 10 bases and J by 1 base, leaving 10 bases between them. Germline CDR1 is SNHLY and CDR2 is FYNNEI. CDR3 sequence: CATHTGNTEAFF. The CDR3 DNA is TGTGCCACCCATACGGGGAACACTGAAGCTTTCTTT.

The chain combines TRBV19 with TRBJ1-1; a possible D gene is TRBD1 (5 bases). This CDR3 has 20 residues. With 6 bases removed from V and 0 bases from J, the gap between germline ends came to 29 bases. Germline assignment: CDR1 LNHDA and CDR2 SQIVND (reference sequence). The CDR3 nucleotides are TGTGCCAGTAGGGATGAAACAGGAGACGGTTGGGGCGGAATGAACACTGAAGCTTTCTTT. Translating it yields CASRDETGDGWGGMNTEAFF.

The chain uses TRBV9 and TRBJ2-1; D might be TRBD1 (5 bases). With 0 bases removed from V and 7 bases from J, the gap between germline ends came to 14 bases. This CDR3 region has 15 residues. In germline, CDR1 is SGDLS, CDR2 YYNGEE. CDR3 in amino acids: CASSVGGQPRNEQFF. CDR3 bases: TGTGCCAGCAGCGTAGGCGGACAACCTCGGAATGAGCAGTTCTTC. Variable domain in full (rest from reference TRBV9 and TRBJ2-1): DSGVTQTPKHLITATGQRVTLRCSPRSGDLSVYWYQQSLDQGLQFLIQYYNGEERAKGNILERFSAQQFPDLHSELNLSSLELGDSALYFCASSVGGQPRNEQFFGPGTRLTVL.

The chain uses TRBV7-9 and TRBJ2-5; 16 bases are a match to TRBD2. V lost 5 bases to trimming and J lost 1 base; unmatched junction nucleotides: 7. From germline, CDR1 is SEHNR and CDR2 FQNEAQ (reference sequence). The CDR3 loop spans 18 amino acids. The CDR3 nucleotides read TGTGCCAGCAGCGTGGGACTAGCGGGGGGGCCTTCCCAAGAGACCCAGTACTTC. Residues: CASSVGLAGGPSQETQYF.